One TCR beta chain is described in this entry. There were TCR beta CDR3 regions amplified from RNA transcripts. HTBI primers were employed in a first-round RT-PCR of the TCR CDR3. In TCRdb, the multiplex PCR reads were re-called with MiXCR into one record per CDR3 protein. The sample yields approximately 600,000 distinct CDR3 sequences, around 20% seen once. Germline V CDR1 and CDR2: MNHEY, SVGEGT. The CDR3 is 15 amino acids. V shed 4 bases, J shed 5 bases, and the junction held 5 bases outside the gene matches. The data stem from a study of T cells in Graves' hyperthyroidism and ophthalmopathy. Uncontrolled infection, other autoimmune disease, pregnancy or lactation barred patients from enrollment.

The sequencing input was blood. The V gene is TRBV6-2 or TRBV6-3, the J gene TRBJ2-1; 10 positions match TRBD2. This clonotype originated in a young man with Graves' ophthalmopathy. CDR3 protein: CASSLRGLADNEQFF. The CDR3 nucleotides are TGTGCCAGCAGTTTGAGAGGACTAGCGGACAATGAGCAGTTCTTC.